This T cell receptor (beta chain) was found in a study of molecular identifiers for immune sequencing clone quantification. Overall study context: Replicates involved a five-way split of RNA from around 20,000 or 100,000 naive CD8 cells, with sequencing of four.

Listed TCR primers and previously described methods were used for bulk TCR libraries. TCRdb recomputed calls from the PCR reads with MiXCR, one row per CDR3 protein. The table records 350,000 or so distinct CDR3 sequences, 20% to 25% of them present only once. Germline V gene data show CDR1 as SGHRS and CDR2 as YFSETQ. CDR3 length equals 19 residues. With 4 bases clipped from V and 1 base from J, the junction kept 12 bases outside the gene matches. Regarding the study as a whole: Identical barcode-sharing TCR molecules could lead to underestimated sizes for highly expanded clones.

About this clonotype itself: The antigen remains undetermined.

The receptor was isolated from a human donor in good health. Some libraries in this study had Jurkat cell RNA spiked in. The chain carries TRBV5-1 and TRBJ2-3; 13 nucleotides match TRBD2. Sequencing was carried out using naive CD8+ T cells from blood, with Jurkat cell RNA spiked in. The sample's subset: FACS-sorted CD8+CD4-CCR7+CD45RA+ naive T cells. Written as DNA, the CDR3 is TGCGCCAGCAGCCCGGGACAGCCGACTAGCGGGGGGCGCACAGATACGCAGTATTTT. Translation: CASSPGQPTSGGRTDTQYF.